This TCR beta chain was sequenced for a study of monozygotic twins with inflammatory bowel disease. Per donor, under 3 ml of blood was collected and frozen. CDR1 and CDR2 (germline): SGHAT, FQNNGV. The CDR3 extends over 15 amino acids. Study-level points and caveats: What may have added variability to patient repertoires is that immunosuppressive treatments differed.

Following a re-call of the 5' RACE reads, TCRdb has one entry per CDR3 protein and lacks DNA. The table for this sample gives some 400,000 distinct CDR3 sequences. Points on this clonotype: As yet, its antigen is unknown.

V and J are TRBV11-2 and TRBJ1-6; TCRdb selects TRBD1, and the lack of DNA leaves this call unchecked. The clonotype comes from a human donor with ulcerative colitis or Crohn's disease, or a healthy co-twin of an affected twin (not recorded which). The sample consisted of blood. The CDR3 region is CASSLDMGPSSPLHF.